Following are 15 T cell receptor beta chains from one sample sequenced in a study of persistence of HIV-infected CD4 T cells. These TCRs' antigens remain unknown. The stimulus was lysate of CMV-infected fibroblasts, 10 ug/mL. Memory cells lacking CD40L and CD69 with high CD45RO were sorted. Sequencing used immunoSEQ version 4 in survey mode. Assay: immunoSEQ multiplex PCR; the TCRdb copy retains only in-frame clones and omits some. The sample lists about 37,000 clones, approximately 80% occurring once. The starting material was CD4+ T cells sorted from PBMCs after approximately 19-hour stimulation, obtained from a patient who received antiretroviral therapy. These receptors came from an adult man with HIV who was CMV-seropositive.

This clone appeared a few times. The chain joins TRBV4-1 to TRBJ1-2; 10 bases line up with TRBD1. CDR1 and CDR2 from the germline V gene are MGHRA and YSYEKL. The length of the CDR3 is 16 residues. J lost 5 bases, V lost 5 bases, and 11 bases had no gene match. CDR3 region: CASSSTGTGAQYGYTF. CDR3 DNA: TGCGCCAGCAGCAGTACCGGGACAGGGGCTCAGTATGGCTACACCTTC.

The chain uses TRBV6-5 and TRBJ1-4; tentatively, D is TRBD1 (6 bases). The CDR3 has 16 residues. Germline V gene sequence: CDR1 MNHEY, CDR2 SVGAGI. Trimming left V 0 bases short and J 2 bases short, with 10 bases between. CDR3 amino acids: CASSYSWGATNEKLFF. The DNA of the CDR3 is TGTGCCAGCAGTTACTCTTGGGGGGCGACTAATGAAAAACTGTTTTTT.

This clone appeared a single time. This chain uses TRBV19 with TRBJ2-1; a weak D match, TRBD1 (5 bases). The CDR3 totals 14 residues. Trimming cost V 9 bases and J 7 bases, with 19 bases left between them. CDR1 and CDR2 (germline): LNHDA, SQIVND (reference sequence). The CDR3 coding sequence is TGTGCCAGCCCCCCTTGGGGCATTGGGAATGAGCAGTTCTTC. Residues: CASPPWGIGNEQFF.

The CDR3 loop reads CSASTPYNEQFF. The CDR3 DNA reads TGCAGTGCTAGTACCCCCTACAATGAGCAGTTCTTC. The rearrangement joins TRBV20-1 to TRBJ2-1; D not certain. V was cut by 3 bases and J by 2 bases, with 5 bases left in between. Germline CDR1 is DFQATT and CDR2 is SNEGSKA (reference sequence). The length of the CDR3 is 12 residues.

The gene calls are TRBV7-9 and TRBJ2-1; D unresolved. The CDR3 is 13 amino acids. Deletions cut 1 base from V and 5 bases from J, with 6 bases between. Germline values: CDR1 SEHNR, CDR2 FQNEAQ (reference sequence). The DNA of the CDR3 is TGTGCCAGCAGCTTAGTGGTTCACAATGAGCAGTTCTTC. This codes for CASSLVVHNEQFF.

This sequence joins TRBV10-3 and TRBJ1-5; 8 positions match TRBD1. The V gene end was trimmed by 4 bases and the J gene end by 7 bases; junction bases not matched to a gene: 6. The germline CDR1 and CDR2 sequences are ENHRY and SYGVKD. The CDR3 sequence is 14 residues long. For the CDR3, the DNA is TGTGCCATCAGTGGAACAGGGGGAGACCAGCCCCAGCATTTT. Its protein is CAISGTGGDQPQHF.

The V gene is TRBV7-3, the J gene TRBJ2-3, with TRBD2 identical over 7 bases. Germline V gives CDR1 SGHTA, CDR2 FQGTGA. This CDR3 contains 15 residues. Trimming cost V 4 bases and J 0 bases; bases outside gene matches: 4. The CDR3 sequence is CASSSSGASTDTQYF. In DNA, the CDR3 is TGTGCCAGCAGCTCAAGCGGGGCGAGCACAGATACGCAGTATTTT.

CDR3 in amino acids: CASHHRNRATYNEQFF. CDR3 nucleotide sequence: TGTGCCAGCCACCATCGAAACAGGGCGACCTACAATGAGCAGTTCTTC. The chain uses TRBV18 and TRBJ2-1, with TRBD1 as a possible D gene (6 bases). Deletions cut 8 bases from V and 2 bases from J, with 19 bases between. The germline V gene has CDR1 KGHSH and CDR2 LQKENI. The CDR3 spans 16 residues.

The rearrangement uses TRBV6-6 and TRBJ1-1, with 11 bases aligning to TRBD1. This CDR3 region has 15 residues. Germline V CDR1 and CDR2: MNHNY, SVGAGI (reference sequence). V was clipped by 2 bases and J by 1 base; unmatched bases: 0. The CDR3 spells CASSYGQGANTEAFF. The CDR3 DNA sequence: TGTGCCAGCAGTTACGGACAGGGGGCGAACACTGAAGCTTTCTTT.

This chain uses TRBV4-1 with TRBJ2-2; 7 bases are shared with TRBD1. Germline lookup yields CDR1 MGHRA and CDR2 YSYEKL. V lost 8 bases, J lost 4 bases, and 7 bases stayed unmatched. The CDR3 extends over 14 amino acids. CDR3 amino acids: CASSRTGSTGELFF. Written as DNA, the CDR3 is TGCGCCAGCTCTCGGACAGGAAGCACCGGGGAGCTGTTTTTT.

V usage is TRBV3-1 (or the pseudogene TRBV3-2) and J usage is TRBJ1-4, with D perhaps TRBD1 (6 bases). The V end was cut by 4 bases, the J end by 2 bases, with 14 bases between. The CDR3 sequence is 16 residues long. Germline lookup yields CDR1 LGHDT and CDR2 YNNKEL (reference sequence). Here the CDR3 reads CASSPPAGGTNEKLFF. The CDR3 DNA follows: TGTGCCAGCAGCCCTCCTGCCGGGGGCACTAATGAAAAACTGTTTTTT.

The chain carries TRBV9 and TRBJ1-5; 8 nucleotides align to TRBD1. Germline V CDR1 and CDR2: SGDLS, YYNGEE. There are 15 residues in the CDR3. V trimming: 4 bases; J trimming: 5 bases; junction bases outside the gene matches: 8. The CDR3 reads CASSSTGQGDQPQHF. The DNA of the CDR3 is TGTGCCAGCAGCTCTACAGGACAGGGAGATCAGCCCCAGCATTTT. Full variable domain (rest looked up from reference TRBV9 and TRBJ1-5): DSGVTQTPKHLITATGQRVTLRCSPRSGDLSVYWYQQSLDQGLQFLIQYYNGEERAKGNILERFSAQQFPDLHSELNLSSLELGDSALYFCASSSTGQGDQPQHFGDGTRLSIL.

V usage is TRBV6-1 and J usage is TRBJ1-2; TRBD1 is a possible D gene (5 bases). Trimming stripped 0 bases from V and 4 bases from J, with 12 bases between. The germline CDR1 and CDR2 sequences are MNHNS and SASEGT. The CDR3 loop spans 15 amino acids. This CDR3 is CASSEAWGVGYGYTF. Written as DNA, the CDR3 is TGTGCCAGCAGTGAAGCGTGGGGGGTAGGCTATGGCTACACCTTC.

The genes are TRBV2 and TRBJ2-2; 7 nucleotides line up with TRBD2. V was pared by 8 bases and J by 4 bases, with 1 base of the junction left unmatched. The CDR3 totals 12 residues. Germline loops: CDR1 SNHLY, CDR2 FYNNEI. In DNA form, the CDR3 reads TGTGCCAGCTGGGGGGGCACCGGGGAGCTGTTTTTT. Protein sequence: CASWGGTGELFF. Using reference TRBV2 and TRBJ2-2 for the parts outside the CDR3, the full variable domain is EPEVTQTPSHQVTQMGQEVILRCVPISNHLYFYWYRQILGQKVEFLVSFYNNEISEKSEIFDDQFSVERPDGSNFTLKIRSTKLEDSAMYFCASWGGTGELFFGEGSRLTVL.

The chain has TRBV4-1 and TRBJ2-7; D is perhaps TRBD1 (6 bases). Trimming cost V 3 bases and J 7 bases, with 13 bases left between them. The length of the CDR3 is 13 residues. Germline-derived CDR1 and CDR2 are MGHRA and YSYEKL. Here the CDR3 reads CASSQAYREEQYF. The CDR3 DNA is TGCGCCAGCAGCCAGGCTTACAGGGAGGAGCAGTACTTC.